The rows below give T cell receptor beta chains drawn from one sample of a study of shared clonotypes between healthy human individuals. Clones were read by immunoSEQ multiplex PCR, and TCRdb kept only the in-frame ones, dropping some. The table records millions of clones, 95% of them present only once. Sequencing was performed on naive CD4+ T cells sorted from blood. The receptors stem from a man aged 18 to 29 in good health. Both conserved end residues are part of each CDR3. A D gene is named only where the DNA matches it firmly. Size values are once, few and many counts, or a class for expanded clones, and some rows have none.

TRBD1,NA,15,TRBV6-5,TRBJ2-1,TGTGCCAGCACCGGCGGGACAGGGGCTTACAATGAGCAGTTCTTC,CASTGGTGAYNEQFF
NA,once,14,TRBV2,TRBJ2-2,TGTGCAAAAGACGGGCGCGCGAACACCGGGGAGCTGTTTTTT,CAKDGRANTGELFF
TRBD1,NA,17,TRBV2,TRBJ1-6,TGTGCCAGCAGTTTCAATTCAGGGGGTAGGGGAAGTTCACCCCTCCACTTT,CASSFNSGGRGSSPLHF
NA,once,13,TRBV7-9,TRBJ2-5,TGTGCCAGTTGTGTTCAGGGACAAGAGACCCAGTACTTC,CASCVQGQETQYF
TRBD1,NA,16,TRBV25-1,TRBJ2-3,TGTGCCAGCAGTGATAGTAGGACAGGGAAGGCAGATACGCAGTATTTT,CASSDSRTGKADTQYF
NA,once,15,TRBV14,TRBJ2-4,TGTGCCAGCAGCCAAGGGAACCTCTTCTTAAACATTCAGTACTTC,CASSQGNLFLNIQYF
NA,NA,16,TRBV4-1,TRBJ1-2,TGCGCCAGCAGCCAAGGAGTTGTCAAAGCTAACTATGGCTACACCTTC,CASSQGVVKANYGYTF
NA,NA,14,TRBV18,TRBJ1-4,TGTGCCAGCTCATCTGGGGCAACTAATGAAAAACTGTTTTTT,CASSSGATNEKLFF
NA,NA,13,TRBV7-8,TRBJ2-7,TGTGCCAGCAGCTTAGACCCGGCTTACGAGCAGTACTTC,CASSLDPAYEQYF
NA,NA,13,TRBV30,TRBJ1-2,TGTGCCTGGAGTGTGGTACCCAGTAATGGCTACACCTTC,CAWSVVPSNGYTF
NA,NA,16,TRBV7-8,TRBJ1-5,TGTGCCAGCAGCAAAGGTTCGGGAAGGGAGGGTCAGCCCCAGCATTTT,CASSKGSGREGQPQHF
NA,once,13,TRBV10-1,TRBJ1-2,TGCGCCAGCAGTGAGTCTGACGGACGAGGCTACACCTTC,CASSESDGRGYTF
NA,NA,14,TRBV28,TRBJ1-2,TGTGCCAGCGCTGGTGGGGGGTTAGTCTATGGCTACACCTTC,CASAGGGLVYGYTF
NA,NA,14,TRBV6-6,TRBJ1-2,TGTGCCAGCAGTCATCCGGGAGGAATGGATGGCTACACCTTC,CASSHPGGMDGYTF
TRBD1,NA,15,TRBV5-1,TRBJ2-3,TGCGCCAGCAGCTTGGCAGGGGGTAGTTCAGATACGCAGTATTTT,CASSLAGGSSDTQYF
TRBD2,NA,14,TRBV6-1,TRBJ2-3,TGTGCCAGCAACTTCGGACTAGCGGGAGATACGCAGTATTTT,CASNFGLAGDTQYF
NA,NA,14,TRBV6-5,TRBJ1-5,TGTGCCAGCAGTTACGGGAGGGCGGATCAGCCCCAGCATTTT,CASSYGRADQPQHF
NA,NA,13,TRBV6-5,TRBJ1-2,TGTGCCAGCAGCCCACAGGGACTTGGGGGCTACACCTTC,CASSPQGLGGYTF